This T cell receptor (beta chain) was obtained from a study of cytomegalovirus exposure and HLA in healthy donors. Study-wide findings and caveats: Analyses of presence/absence relied on an assumption of roughly uniform sequencing depth across donors.

Per the germline V gene, CDR1 is SQVTM and CDR2 is ANQGSEA. V lost 5 bases, J lost 0 bases, and 13 bases lay in between. This CDR3 region has 15 residues. Comment on this clone: As yet, its antigen is unknown.

The PCR made use of 60 Vbeta and 13 Jbeta primers. Here immunoSEQ multiplex PCR was the method, and the copy in TCRdb shows in-frame clones only, minus some. The top ten clones hold around 5.8% of a sample with under 40,000 clones, roughly 78% of them seen once. This receptor was identified in a male donor in good health and CMV-seronegative. Sequencing used PBMCs. The chain joins TRBV29-1 to TRBJ1-4; D possibly corresponds to TRBD1 (5 bases). The DNA for the CDR3 is TGCAGCGTTCGGGGGGAGCCCTCAACTAATGAAAAACTGTTTTTT. Protein: CSVRGEPSTNEKLFF.